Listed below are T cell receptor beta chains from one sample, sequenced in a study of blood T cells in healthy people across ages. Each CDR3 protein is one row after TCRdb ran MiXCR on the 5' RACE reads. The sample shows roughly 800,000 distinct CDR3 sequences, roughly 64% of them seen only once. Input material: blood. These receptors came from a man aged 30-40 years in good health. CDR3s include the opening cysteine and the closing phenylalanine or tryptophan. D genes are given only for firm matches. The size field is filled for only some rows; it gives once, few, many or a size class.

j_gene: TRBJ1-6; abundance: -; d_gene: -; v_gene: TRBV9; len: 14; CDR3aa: CASSVGGWDSPLHF; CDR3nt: TGTGCCAGCAGCGTAGGAGGGTGGGATTCACCCCTCCACTTT
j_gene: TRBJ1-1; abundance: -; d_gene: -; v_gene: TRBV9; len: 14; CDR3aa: CASSQRIGNTEAFF; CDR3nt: TGTGCCAGCAGCCAAAGGATCGGGAACACTGAAGCTTTCTTT
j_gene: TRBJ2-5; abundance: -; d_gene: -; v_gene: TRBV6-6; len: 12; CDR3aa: CASSYSVQPQYF; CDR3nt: TGTGCCAGCAGTTACTCAGTCCAGCCCCAGTACTTC
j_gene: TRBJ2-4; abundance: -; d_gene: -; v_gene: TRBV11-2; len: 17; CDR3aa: CASSLGPGPLAKNIQYF; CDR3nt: TGTGCCAGCAGCTTAGGACCGGGACCTTTAGCCAAAAACATTCAGTACTTC
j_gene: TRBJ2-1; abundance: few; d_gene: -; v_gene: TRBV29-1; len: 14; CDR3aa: CSHSRGASYNEQFF; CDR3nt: TGCAGCCACAGCCGGGGGGCCTCCTACAATGAGCAGTTCTTC
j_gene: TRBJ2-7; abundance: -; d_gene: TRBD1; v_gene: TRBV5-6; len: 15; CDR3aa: CASRKDRENSYEQYF; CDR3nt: TGTGCCAGCAGAAAGGACAGGGAGAACTCCTACGAGCAGTACTTC
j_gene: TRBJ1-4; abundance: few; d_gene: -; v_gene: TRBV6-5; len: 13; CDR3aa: CASSSTGIGKLFF; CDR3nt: TGTGCCAGCAGTAGCACAGGGATCGGAAAACTGTTTTTT
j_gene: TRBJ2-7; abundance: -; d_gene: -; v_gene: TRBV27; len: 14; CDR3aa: CASSFRPDRNEQYF; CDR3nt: TGTGCCAGCAGTTTTAGGCCAGATCGGAATGAGCAGTACTTC
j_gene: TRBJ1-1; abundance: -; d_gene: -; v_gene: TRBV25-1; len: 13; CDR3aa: CASSEPQETEAFF; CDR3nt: TGTGCCAGCAGTGAGCCCCAGGAGACTGAAGCTTTCTTT
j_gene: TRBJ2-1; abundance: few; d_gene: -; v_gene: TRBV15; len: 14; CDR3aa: CATSRDPPYNEQFF; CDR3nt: TGTGCCACCAGCAGAGATCCACCCTACAATGAGCAGTTCTTC
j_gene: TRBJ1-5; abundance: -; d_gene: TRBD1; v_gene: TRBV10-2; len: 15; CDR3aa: CASRSSGGGSQPQHF; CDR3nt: TGCGCCAGCAGGTCCTCAGGGGGAGGCAGTCAGCCCCAGCATTTT
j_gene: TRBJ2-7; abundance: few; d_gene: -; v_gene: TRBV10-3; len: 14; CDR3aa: CAISDRGRSYEQYF; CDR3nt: TGTGCCATCAGTGACAGGGGCCGGTCCTACGAGCAGTACTTC
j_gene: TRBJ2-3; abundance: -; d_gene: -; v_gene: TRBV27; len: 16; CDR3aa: CASSSSGTTSTDTQYF; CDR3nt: TGTGCCAGCAGTTCCTCGGGAACGACTAGCACAGATACGCAGTATTTT
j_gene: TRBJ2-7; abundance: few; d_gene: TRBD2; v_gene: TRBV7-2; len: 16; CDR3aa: CASSLVAQRDPYEQYF; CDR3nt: TGTGCCAGCAGCTTAGTAGCCCAGCGGGACCCCTACGAGCAGTACTTC
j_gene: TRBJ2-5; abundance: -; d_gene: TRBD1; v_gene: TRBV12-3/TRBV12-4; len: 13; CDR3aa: CASTRDSGETQYF; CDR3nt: TGTGCCAGCACCCGGGACAGTGGGGAGACCCAGTACTTC
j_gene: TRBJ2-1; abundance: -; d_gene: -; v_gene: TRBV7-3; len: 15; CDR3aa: CASSTGTASYNEQFF; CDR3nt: TGTGCCAGCAGCACCGGGACTGCCTCCTACAATGAGCAGTTCTTC
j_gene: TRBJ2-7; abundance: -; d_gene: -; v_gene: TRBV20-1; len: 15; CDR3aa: CGAPTPDREGTEQYF; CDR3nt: TGCGGTGCCCCAACCCCGGACAGGGAGGGGACCGAGCAGTACTTC
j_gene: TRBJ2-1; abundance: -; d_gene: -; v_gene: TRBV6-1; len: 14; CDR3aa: CASRQPIRDNEQFF; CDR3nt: TGTGCCAGCAGGCAGCCCATCAGGGATAATGAGCAGTTCTTC
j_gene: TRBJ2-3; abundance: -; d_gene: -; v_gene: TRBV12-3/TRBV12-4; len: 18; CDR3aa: CASSLSVWGRASADTQYF; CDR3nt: TGTGCCAGCAGTTTATCTGTTTGGGGCAGAGCTAGCGCAGATACGCAGTATTTT
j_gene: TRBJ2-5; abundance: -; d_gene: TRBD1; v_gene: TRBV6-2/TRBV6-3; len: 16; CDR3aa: CASSSHGTGHFETQYF; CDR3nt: TGTGCCAGCAGTTCCCACGGGACAGGCCATTTTGAGACCCAGTACTTC